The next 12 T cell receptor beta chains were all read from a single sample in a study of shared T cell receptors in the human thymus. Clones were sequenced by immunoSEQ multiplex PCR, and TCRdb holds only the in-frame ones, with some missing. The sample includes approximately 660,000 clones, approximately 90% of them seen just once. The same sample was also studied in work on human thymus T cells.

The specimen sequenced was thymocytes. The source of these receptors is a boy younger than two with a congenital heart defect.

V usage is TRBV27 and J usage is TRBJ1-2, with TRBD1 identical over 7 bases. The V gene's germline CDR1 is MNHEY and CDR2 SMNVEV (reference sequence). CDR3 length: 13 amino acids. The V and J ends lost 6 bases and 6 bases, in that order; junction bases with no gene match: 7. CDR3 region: CASRPRQGHGYTF. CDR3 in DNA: TGTGCCAGCAGGCCCCGACAGGGCCATGGCTACACCTTC.

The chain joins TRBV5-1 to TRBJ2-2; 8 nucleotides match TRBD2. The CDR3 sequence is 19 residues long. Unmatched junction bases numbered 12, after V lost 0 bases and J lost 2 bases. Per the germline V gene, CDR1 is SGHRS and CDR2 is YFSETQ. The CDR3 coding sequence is TGCGCCAGCAGCTTGGCCGGACTAGCCGGACCCCTCAACACCGGGGAGCTGTTTTTT. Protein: CASSLAGLAGPLNTGELFF.

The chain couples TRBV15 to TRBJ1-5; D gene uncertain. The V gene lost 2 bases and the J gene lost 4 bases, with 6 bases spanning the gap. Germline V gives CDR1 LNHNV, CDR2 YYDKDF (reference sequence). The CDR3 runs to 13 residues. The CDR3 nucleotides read TGTGCCACCAGCAGACCCCCTAATCAGCCCCAGCATTTT. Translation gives CATSRPPNQPQHF.

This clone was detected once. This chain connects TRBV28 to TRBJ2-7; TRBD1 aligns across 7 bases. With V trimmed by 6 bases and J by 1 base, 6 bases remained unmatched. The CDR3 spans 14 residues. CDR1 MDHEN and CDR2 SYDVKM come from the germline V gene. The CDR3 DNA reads TGTGCCAGCAGGTCTCCGGGACAGTCCTACGAGCAGTACTTC. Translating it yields CASRSPGQSYEQYF. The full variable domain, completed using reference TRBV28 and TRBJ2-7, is DVKVTQSSRYLVKRTGEKVFLECVQDMDHENMFWYRQDPGLGLRLIYFSYDVKMKEKGDIPEGYSVSREKKERFSLILESASTNQTSMYLCASRSPGQSYEQYFGPGTRLTVT.

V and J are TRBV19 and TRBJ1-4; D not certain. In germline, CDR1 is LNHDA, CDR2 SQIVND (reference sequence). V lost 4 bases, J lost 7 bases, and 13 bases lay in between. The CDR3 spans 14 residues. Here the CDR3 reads CASSTPGSREKLFF. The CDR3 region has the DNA TGTGCCAGTAGTACTCCGGGGAGTCGTGAAAAACTGTTTTTT. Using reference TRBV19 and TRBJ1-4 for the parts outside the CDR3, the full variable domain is DGGITQSPKYLFRKEGQNVTLSCEQNLNHDAMYWYRQDPGQGLRLIYYSQIVNDFQKGDIAEGYSVSREKKESFPLTVTSAQKNPTAFYLCASSTPGSREKLFFGSGTQLSVL.

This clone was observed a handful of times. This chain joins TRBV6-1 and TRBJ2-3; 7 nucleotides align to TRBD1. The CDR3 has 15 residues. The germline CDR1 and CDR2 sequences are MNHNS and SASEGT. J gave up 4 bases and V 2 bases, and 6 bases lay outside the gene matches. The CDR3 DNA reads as TGTGCCAGCAGTGAATCTGGACAGGTAGCAGATACGCAGTATTTT. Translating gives CASSESGQVADTQYF.

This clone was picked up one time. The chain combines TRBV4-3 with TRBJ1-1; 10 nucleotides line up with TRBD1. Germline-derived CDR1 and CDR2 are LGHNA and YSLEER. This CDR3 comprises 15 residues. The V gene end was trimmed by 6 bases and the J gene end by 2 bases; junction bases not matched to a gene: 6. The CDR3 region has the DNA TGCGCCAGCAGACGGGACAGGGGCATCAACACTGAAGCTTTCTTT. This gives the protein CASRRDRGINTEAFF.

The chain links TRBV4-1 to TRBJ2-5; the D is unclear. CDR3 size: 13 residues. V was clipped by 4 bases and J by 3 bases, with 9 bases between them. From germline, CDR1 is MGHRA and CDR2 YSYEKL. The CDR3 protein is CASSPDGEETQYF. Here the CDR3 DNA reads TGCGCCAGCAGCCCTGACGGAGAAGAGACCCAGTACTTC.

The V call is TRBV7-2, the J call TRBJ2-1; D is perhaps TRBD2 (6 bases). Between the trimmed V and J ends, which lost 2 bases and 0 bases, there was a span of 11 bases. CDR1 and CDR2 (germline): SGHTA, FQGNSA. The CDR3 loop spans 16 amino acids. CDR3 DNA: TGTGCCAGCAGCTTAAAGCGGGCCAGCTCCTACAATGAGCAGTTCTTC. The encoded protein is CASSLKRASSYNEQFF. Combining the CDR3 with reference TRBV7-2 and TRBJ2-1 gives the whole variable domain GAGVSQSPSNKVTEKGKDVELRCDPISGHTALYWYRQSLGQGLEFLIYFQGNSAPDKSGLPSDRFSAERTGGSVSTLTIQRTQQEDSAVYLCASSLKRASSYNEQFFGPGTRLTVL.

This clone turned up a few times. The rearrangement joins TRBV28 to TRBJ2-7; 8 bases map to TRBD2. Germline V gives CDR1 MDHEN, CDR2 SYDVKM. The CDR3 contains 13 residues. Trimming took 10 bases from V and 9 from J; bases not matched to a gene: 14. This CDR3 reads CATSGLVGLAQYF. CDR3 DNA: TGTGCCACCTCGGGACTAGTGGGTCTTGCGCAGTACTTC.

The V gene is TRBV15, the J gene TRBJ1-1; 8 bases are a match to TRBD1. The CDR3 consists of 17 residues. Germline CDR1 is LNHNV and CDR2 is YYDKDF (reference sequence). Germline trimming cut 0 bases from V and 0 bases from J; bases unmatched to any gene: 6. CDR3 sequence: CATSREVQGAMNTEAFF. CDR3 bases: TGTGCCACCAGCAGAGAGGTCCAGGGGGCCATGAACACTGAAGCTTTCTTT.

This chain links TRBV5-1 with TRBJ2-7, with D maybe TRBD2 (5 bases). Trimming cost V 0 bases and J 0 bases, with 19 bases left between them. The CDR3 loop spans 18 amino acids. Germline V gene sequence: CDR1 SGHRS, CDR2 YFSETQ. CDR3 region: CASSLAIRCSAISYEQYF. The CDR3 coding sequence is TGCGCCAGCAGCTTGGCCATAAGGTGTAGCGCGATCTCCTACGAGCAGTACTTC. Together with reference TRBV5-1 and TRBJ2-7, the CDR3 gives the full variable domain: KAGVTQTPRYLIKTRGQQVTLSCSPISGHRSVSWYQQTPGQGLQFLFEYFSETQRNKGNFPGRFSGRQFSNSRSEMNVSTLELGDSALYLCASSLAIRCSAISYEQYFGPGTRLTVT.